Sample share makes the clone carrying this T cell receptor (beta chain) medium-sized. The antigen is not known. These data are taken from a study of T-cell memory formation after mild COVID-19. At the level of the study: Largely, the TCR clusters proved donor specific. General study findings and limits: Researchers report contracting CD4+ clones mostly in CM and EM, with CD8+ clones in EMRA. Researchers could not confirm that second-wave clones peaking on day 37 targeted SARS-CoV-2.

The CDR3 is 13 amino acids. Germline-derived CDR1 and CDR2 are SGHKS and YYEKEE (reference sequence). Deletions cut 1 base from V and 5 bases from J, with 10 bases between. TCRdb reprocessed the 5' RACE reads via MiXCR and lists one record per CDR3 protein. The data show over 150,000 distinct CDR3 sequences, about a fifth seen once. The material sequenced was PBMCs or a T cell subset sorted from them (not recorded which). The receptor was isolated from an adult woman who had mild COVID-19 (a few samples of this study predate the infection). Cell type and time point are not known. The rearrangement links TRBV5-5 to TRBJ2-7; no reliable D call. The CDR3 DNA is TGTGCCAGCAGCTTGCCCCCTGAGGACGAGCAGTACTTC. It is translated as CASSLPPEDEQYF.